The rows below give T cell receptor beta chains drawn from one sample of a study of CD8 T cells in Susac syndrome. TCRdb re-called the immunoSEQ multiplex PCR reads through MiXCR, storing one row per CDR3 protein. The table lists 100,000 to 150,000 distinct CDR3 sequences, 90% to 95% of them singletons. Sequencing input: CD4+ T cells from PBMCs. Receptors originate from a human donor in good health. CDR3s include the opening cysteine and the closing phenylalanine or tryptophan. D genes are given only for firm matches. The listing skips clone size in some rows; elsewhere it reads once, few, many or a size class.

clone size,D gene,V gene,J gene,CDR3 DNA,CDR3 protein
once,TRBD2,TRBV24-1,TRBJ2-1,TGTGCCACCAGCTCCACTAGCGGCCCGTTGAATGAGCAGTTCTTC,CATSSTSGPLNEQFF
.,.,TRBV24-1,TRBJ2-7,TGTGCCACCACCTACGAGCAGTACTTC,CATTYEQYF
.,.,TRBV6-6,TRBJ1-2,TGTGCCAGCAGTTCAGAGTATGGCTACACCTTC,CASSSEYGYTF
.,.,TRBV27,TRBJ1-1,TGTGCCAGCAGTTTCTGGGCCAGTGGTATAACTGAAGCTTTCTTT,CASSFWASGITEAFF
.,.,TRBV9,TRBJ1-2,TGTGCCAGCAGTGAAGGGGCAGGGATCTATGGCTACACCTTC,CASSEGAGIYGYTF
.,.,TRBV7-9,TRBJ2-5,TGTGCCAGCAGCTTAGGGAGCATACCTGAGACCCAGTACTTC,CASSLGSIPETQYF
.,.,TRBV27,TRBJ1-5,TGTGCCAGCAGTTTAAGGGGGTATCAGCCCCAGCATTTT,CASSLRGYQPQHF
.,.,TRBV5-1,TRBJ2-7,TGCGCCAGCAGCTTGTCCGGGTCCTCTGGGGACGAGCAGTACTTC,CASSLSGSSGDEQYF
once,.,TRBV12-3/TRBV12-4,TRBJ2-7,TGTGCCAGCAGTTTTGTAGGGTCCGTGCAGTACTTC,CASSFVGSVQYF
.,.,TRBV5-6,TRBJ1-2,TGTGCCAGCAGCCCTCCTTACGGGGGCGGCTACACCTTC,CASSPPYGGGYTF
.,TRBD1,TRBV7-2,TRBJ2-6,TGTGCCAGCAGCGACAGGGTGGCTGGGGCCAACGTCCTGACTTTC,CASSDRVAGANVLTF
.,.,TRBV29-1,TRBJ1-3,TGCAGCGTTAAACACTCTGGAAACACCATATATTTT,CSVKHSGNTIYF
.,TRBD2,TRBV7-2,TRBJ2-1,TGTGCCAGCAGCCGGCGGGAGTTTGGGAGGAATGAGCAGTTCTTC,CASSRREFGRNEQFF
.,.,TRBV7-2,TRBJ2-5,TGTGCCAGCAGTGCGGGCGTGGTAGAGACCCAGTACTTC,CASSAGVVETQYF
.,.,TRBV2,TRBJ1-5,TGTGCCAGCAGTGGGGGCAGGGAGGGGCAGCCCCAGCATTTT,CASSGGREGQPQHF
.,.,TRBV6-1,TRBJ2-1,TGTGCCAGCAGTGTAAGATCTACTAACTCCTACAATGAGCAGTTCTTC,CASSVRSTNSYNEQFF
.,.,TRBV5-1,TRBJ2-5,TGCGCCAGCAGCTTAGAACCCCTCGGCGAGACCCAGTACTTC,CASSLEPLGETQYF
.,.,TRBV25-1,TRBJ2-7,TGTGCCAGCAGTGAAGTGGGCTACGAGCAGTACTTC,CASSEVGYEQYF
.,.,TRBV12-3/TRBV12-4,TRBJ1-1,TGTGCCAGCAGTCACTTAACAGGAGCAAGGAACACTGAAGCTTTCTTT,CASSHLTGARNTEAFF
.,.,TRBV3-1,TRBJ2-2,TGTGCCAGCAGCCAATCGGGTGGGACCGGGGAGCTGTTTTTT,CASSQSGGTGELFF
.,.,TRBV2,TRBJ2-1,TGTTCTTTGGGCCTGGTCAATGAGCAGTTCTTC,CSLGLVNEQFF
.,.,TRBV2,TRBJ1-2,TGTGCCACCCAGTCGAGTCCACGGGGTGGCTACACCTTC,CATQSSPRGGYTF
.,.,TRBV7-2,TRBJ2-3,TGTGCCAGCAGCGCTTCACAGGCAGATACGCAGTATTTT,CASSASQADTQYF
.,TRBD1,TRBV12-3/TRBV12-4,TRBJ2-7,TGTGCCAGCAGAGGCAGGGGGTACGAGCAGTACTTC,CASRGRGYEQYF
.,.,TRBV20-1,TRBJ2-7,TGCAGTGCGCCCGAGGCGGGACTGCCCTACGAGCAGTACTTC,CSAPEAGLPYEQYF
.,.,TRBV6-6,TRBJ2-7,TGTGCCAGCAGTTACTCGGCTGGGGGTGCCTACGAGCAGTACTTC,CASSYSAGGAYEQYF
.,.,TRBV7-2,TRBJ1-1,TGTGCCAGCAGCTTTGCTGGGGGGCTTAACACTGAAGCTTTCTTT,CASSFAGGLNTEAFF
.,.,TRBV7-2,TRBJ2-5,TGTGCCAGCAGCTTAACTAGAACCCGCCGGGAGACCCAGTACTTC,CASSLTRTRRETQYF
.,TRBD2,TRBV7-9,TRBJ2-7,TGTGCCAGCAGCTTAGCGGGCGGGAGAGGGGCCTACGAGCAGTACTTC,CASSLAGGRGAYEQYF
.,.,TRBV15,TRBJ1-1,TGTGCCACCAGCAGAAAGGTGGTTAACACTGAAGCTTTCTTT,CATSRKVVNTEAFF
.,.,TRBV29-1,TRBJ1-1,TGCAGCGTTGGGCGGAACACTGAAGCTTTCTTT,CSVGRNTEAFF
.,.,TRBV3-1,TRBJ1-2,TGTGCCAGCAGCCAAAATGGCCGTCCAAAGAACTATGGCTACACCTTC,CASSQNGRPKNYGYTF
.,.,TRBV19,TRBJ2-4,TGTGCCAGTAGTATTGGTGGTGGACCGCGATACGCCAAAAACATTCAGTACTTC,CASSIGGGPRYAKNIQYF
.,TRBD1,TRBV29-1,TRBJ2-5,TGCAGCGTCGAGGGACAGGGGGGCCCGTGGACCCAGTACTTC,CSVEGQGGPWTQYF
.,.,TRBV11-2,TRBJ2-6,TGTGCCAGCACGCTCGCCAACGTCCTGACTTTC,CASTLANVLTF
.,.,TRBV4-1,TRBJ1-5,TGCGCCAGCAGCCAAGATGGGGAAGGACCCCAGCATTTT,CASSQDGEGPQHF
.,TRBD2,TRBV5-1,TRBJ2-1,TGCGCCAGCAGCTTGGGCGGGGGATACAATGAGCAGTTCTTC,CASSLGGGYNEQFF
.,.,TRBV3-1,TRBJ1-3,TGTGCCAGCAGCCAATTACAGGGAGCCGGAAACACCATATATTTT,CASSQLQGAGNTIYF
.,.,TRBV20-1,TRBJ2-1,TGCAGTGCTCAGAGGTCCCCACTCGAGGATGAGCAGTTCTTC,CSAQRSPLEDEQFF
.,TRBD2,TRBV25-1,TRBJ2-3,TGTGCCACCCGGGCTAGCGGGAGCGATACGCAGTATTTT,CATRASGSDTQYF
.,TRBD1,TRBV2,TRBJ2-5,TGTGCCACTCAAACAGGGGGCGCGGAGACCCAGTACTTC,CATQTGGAETQYF
.,TRBD2,TRBV7-2,TRBJ2-7,TGTGCCAGCAGCTTAGGACTAGCGGGAGCCTACGAGCAGTACTTC,CASSLGLAGAYEQYF
.,.,TRBV25-1,TRBJ2-7,TGTGCCAGCAGTAAGAACCTCCGGGACTTCCCTCGTGAGCAGTACTTC,CASSKNLRDFPREQYF
.,TRBD2,TRBV7-8,TRBJ2-3,TGTGCCAGCAGCTCCCTAGCGGGTGGCACAGATACGCAGTATTTT,CASSSLAGGTDTQYF
few,.,TRBV18,TRBJ1-4,TGTGCCAGCTCCCCAGGGCAGAATGAAAAACTGTTTTTT,CASSPGQNEKLFF
.,.,TRBV6-1,TRBJ1-5,TGTGCCAGCAGTCAGGGGAGGACTAGCAATCAGCCCCAGCATTTT,CASSQGRTSNQPQHF
.,.,TRBV7-2,TRBJ2-5,TGTGCCAGTATGGGGAAGTTTAGAGAGACCCAGTACTTC,CASMGKFRETQYF
.,.,TRBV7-6,TRBJ2-3,TGTGCCAGCAGCTCCCTTGGGCTTGGCACAGATACGCAGTATTTT,CASSSLGLGTDTQYF
.,.,TRBV27,TRBJ2-3,TGTGCCAGCAGTCCCCACCGGAATACGCAGTATTTT,CASSPHRNTQYF
.,.,TRBV28,TRBJ2-1,TGTGCCAGCAAAATCGGTGGAAATGAGCAGTTCTTC,CASKIGGNEQFF
.,TRBD1,TRBV5-1,TRBJ2-7,TGCGCCAGCAGCTTGGCCGGGGGGACAGGGCTGAGGAACGAGCAGTACTTC,CASSLAGGTGLRNEQYF
.,.,TRBV28,TRBJ1-5,TGTGCCAGCAGTTTAAGTCGGCGAAATCAGCCCCAGCATTTT,CASSLSRRNQPQHF